This T cell receptor (beta chain) was recovered during a study of blood T cell repertoires in COVID-19. As for the study in general: Researchers got acute and convalescent COVID-19 samples from the United States, Italy and Spain.

This clone has only one observation. The germline CDR1 and CDR2 sequences are MNHNY and SVGAGI (reference sequence). V shed 2 bases and J shed 5 bases, with 10 bases lying between them. The CDR3 has 14 residues. In the study's own analysis: Reference gene primers were amplified, and this amplification served to estimate nucleated cell counts. The repertoire was sequenced with immunoSEQ multiplex PCR; TCRdb's copy has only in-frame clones and lacks some. That table gives V, J and clone size, and the DNA gave D and trimming. This table holds approximately 150,000 clones, approximately 90% found once. The sample was peripheral blood. This sequence joins TRBV6-6 and TRBJ1-5; D unclear. The receptor comes from a human donor in a cohort sampled during active COVID-19. CDR3 protein: CASSYVQEDQPQHF. CDR3 DNA: TGTGCCAGCAGTTACGTCCAGGAGGATCAGCCCCAGCATTTT.